These 18 T cell receptor beta chains were all obtained from the same sample, sequenced in a study of OX40 agonist ivuxolimab in advanced cancers. Libraries were prepared by immunoSEQ multiplex PCR; TCRdb keeps only in-frame clonotypes and omits some of them. The table records some 90,000 clones, about 94% of them present only once. The source material was CD4+ or CD8+ T cells sorted from blood, sampled in a trial of the OX40 agonist ivuxolimab. These TCRs come from an adult with an advanced solid tumor such as melanoma, head and neck, liver or kidney cancer.

The V and J genes are TRBV19 and TRBJ1-1; D not resolved. The CDR3 spans 14 residues. The V and J ends lost 4 bases and 8 bases respectively, with 17 bases between them. Germline V gives CDR1 LNHDA, CDR2 SQIVND (reference sequence). DNA of the CDR3: TGTGCCAGTAGTAAGAACCCTCAAGGTCCCGAAGCTTTCTTT. It is translated as CASSKNPQGPEAFF.

This chain connects TRBV2 to TRBJ1-2, with D tentatively TRBD1 (5 bases). The germline gives CDR1 SNHLY, CDR2 FYNNEI. V was cut by 5 bases and J by 0 bases, with 13 bases left in between. The CDR3 runs to 15 residues. In nucleotides, the CDR3 is TGTGCCAGCAGTCAAGGACACTCGGCTAACTATGGCTACACCTTC. Translated: CASSQGHSANYGYTF.

In this sample, this clone turned up once. The J gene is TRBJ1-2, the V gene TRBV28, with D unclear. Between the trimmed V and J ends, which lost 4 bases and 6 bases, there was a span of 6 bases. Germline V gives CDR1 MDHEN, CDR2 SYDVKM. There are 11 residues in the CDR3. CDR3 residues: CASSYDHGYTF. CDR3 bases: TGTGCCAGCAGTTACGACCATGGCTACACCTTC.

The rearrangement links TRBV19 to TRBJ2-3; no reliable D call. Germline CDR1 and CDR2: LNHDA and SQIVND (reference sequence). This CDR3 has 14 residues. The germline V and J ends were trimmed by 5 bases and 0 bases, with 9 bases remaining between them. The CDR3 reads CASSWSTSTDTQYF. For the CDR3, the DNA is TGTGCCAGTAGTTGGTCTACTAGCACAGATACGCAGTATTTT.

The chain has TRBV4-2 and TRBJ2-5, with D possibly called TRBD1 or TRBD2 (5 bases each). The J call could be wrong; TRBJ2-7 is a better fit for the DNA end. The CDR3 sequence is 16 residues long. Germline CDR1 and CDR2: LGHNA and YNFKEQ. The CDR3, as DNA: TGTGCCAGCAGCCGGGACGGGACCTCTTCCTCCTACGAGCAGTACTTC. It translates to CASSRDGTSSSYEQYF.

The rearrangement uses TRBV5-1 and TRBJ2-7; 7 bases fit TRBD2. The CDR3 totals 16 residues. Germline CDR1 is SGHRS and CDR2 is YFSETQ. The ends lost 4 bases at V and 5 bases at J; junction bases unmatched: 15. This CDR3 reads CASSPRTRQGGNEQYF. The CDR3 nucleotides are TGCGCCAGCAGCCCCCGGACTAGGCAGGGCGGCAACGAGCAGTACTTC.

CDR3 residues: CASRKRNSPLHF. The CDR3 DNA reads TGTGCCAGCAGGAAACGTAATTCACCCCTCCACTTT. This rearrangement joins TRBV28 to TRBJ1-6; D ambiguous. Germline CDR1 reads MDHEN; CDR2 reads SYDVKM. The CDR3 extends over 12 amino acids. Trimming cost V 6 bases and J 6 bases, with 6 bases left between them.

The genes are TRBV10-3 and TRBJ1-4; D uncertain. Germline assignment: CDR1 ENHRY and CDR2 SYGVKD. Trimming left V 3 bases short and J 7 bases short, with 9 bases between. The CDR3 is 13 residues long. As DNA, the CDR3 is TGTGCCATCAGTGAACCCCCGGGTGAAAAACTGTTTTTT. As protein: CAISEPPGEKLFF.

The V gene is TRBV5-1, the J gene TRBJ2-1; a weak D match, TRBD2 (5 bases). Germline V gene data show CDR1 as SGHRS and CDR2 as YFSETQ. The length of the CDR3 is 14 residues. V shed 1 base and J shed 3 bases, with 8 bases lying between them. This chain's CDR3 is CASSLLADYNEQFF. The CDR3 DNA sequence: TGCGCCAGCAGCTTGCTAGCAGACTACAATGAGCAGTTCTTC.

The chain carries TRBV7-9 and TRBJ2-7; 8 bases are a match to TRBD1. CDR3 length: 14 amino acids. With V trimmed by 7 bases and J by 5 bases, 10 bases remained unmatched. CDR1 and CDR2 from the germline V gene are SEHNR and FQNEAQ (reference sequence). CDR3 sequence reads: CASTATGAFHEQYF. In DNA, the CDR3 is TGTGCCAGCACCGCGACAGGGGCATTCCACGAGCAGTACTTC.

The V gene is TRBV7-8, the J gene TRBJ2-3; D is ambiguous. The CDR3 sequence is 11 residues long. Germline values: CDR1 SGHVS, CDR2 FQNEAQ. Between the trimmed V and J ends, which lost 4 bases and 7 bases, there was a span of 6 bases. CDR3: CASSSTNTQYF. CDR3 DNA: TGTGCCAGCAGCTCTACCAATACGCAGTATTTT.

This clone was seen a handful of times. The V gene is TRBV6-5, the J gene TRBJ2-1; TRBD1 is a possible D gene (6 bases). This CDR3 region has 14 residues. Trimming cost V 7 bases and J 0 bases, with 10 bases left between them. Germline CDR1 reads MNHEY; CDR2 reads SVGAGI. This CDR3 is CASNRDTSYNEQFF. The CDR3 coding sequence is TGTGCCAGCAATCGGGACACCTCCTACAATGAGCAGTTCTTC.

This clone was picked up one time. The chain recombines TRBV28 with TRBJ1-1, with D perhaps TRBD1 (6 bases). V lost 6 bases and J lost 5, with 16 bases in between. This CDR3 contains 14 residues. The V gene's germline CDR1 is MDHEN and CDR2 SYDVKM. The CDR3 DNA reads TGTGCCAGCAGGAACCCACAGGGAGGGACTGAAGCTTTCTTT. Its protein is CASRNPQGGTEAFF.

CDR3 sequence: CASSFSLEETQYF. The CDR3 bases are TGTGCCAGCAGCTTCAGTCTCGAAGAGACCCAGTACTTC. This sequence joins TRBV5-6 and TRBJ2-5; D unclear. CDR1 and CDR2 (germline): SGHDT, YYEEEE. V was pared by 2 bases and J by 3 bases, with 8 bases between. The CDR3 runs to 13 residues.

A note on this clone: This CDR3 is also generated by other DNA sequences in the sample. J is TRBJ1-2 and V is TRBV27; D unclear. With 2 bases removed from V and 2 bases from J, the gap between germline ends came to 6 bases. This CDR3 has 13 amino acids. The germline CDR1 and CDR2 sequences are MNHEY and SMNVEV (reference sequence). CDR3 in DNA: TGTGCCAGCAGTTTAACCGGGAACTATGGCTACACCTTC. It codes for CASSLTGNYGYTF.

The chain links TRBV29-1 to TRBJ1-2; D is unresolved. Between the trimmed V and J ends, which lost 8 bases and 5 bases, there was a span of 21 bases. The V gene's germline CDR1 is SQVTM and CDR2 ANQGSEA. There are 14 residues in the CDR3. CDR3 protein: CSSWSGSVLYGYTF. CDR3 DNA: TGCAGCTCATGGTCAGGTTCCGTTTTGTATGGCTACACCTTC.

The rearrangement joins TRBV30 to TRBJ2-1; 13 nucleotides match TRBD2. The CDR3 spans 18 residues. Trimming cost V 6 bases and J 0 bases; bases outside gene matches: 11. The V gene's germline CDR1 is GTSNPN and CDR2 SVGIG (reference sequence). In nucleotides, the CDR3 is TGTGCCTGTCCCGTAATAAGGACTAGCGGGAGCTCCTACAATGAGCAGTTCTTC. Encoded protein: CACPVIRTSGSSYNEQFF.

J is TRBJ2-5 and V is TRBV7-2; D might be TRBD2 (6 bases). There are 13 residues in the CDR3. CDR1 is SGHTA, CDR2 FQGNSA, per germline. The ends were cut back, 5 bases at V and 5 bases at J, with 12 bases in the middle. DNA of the CDR3: TGTGCCAGCAGCCCGCGACTAGGCGAGACCCAGTACTTC. Amino acids: CASSPRLGETQYF.